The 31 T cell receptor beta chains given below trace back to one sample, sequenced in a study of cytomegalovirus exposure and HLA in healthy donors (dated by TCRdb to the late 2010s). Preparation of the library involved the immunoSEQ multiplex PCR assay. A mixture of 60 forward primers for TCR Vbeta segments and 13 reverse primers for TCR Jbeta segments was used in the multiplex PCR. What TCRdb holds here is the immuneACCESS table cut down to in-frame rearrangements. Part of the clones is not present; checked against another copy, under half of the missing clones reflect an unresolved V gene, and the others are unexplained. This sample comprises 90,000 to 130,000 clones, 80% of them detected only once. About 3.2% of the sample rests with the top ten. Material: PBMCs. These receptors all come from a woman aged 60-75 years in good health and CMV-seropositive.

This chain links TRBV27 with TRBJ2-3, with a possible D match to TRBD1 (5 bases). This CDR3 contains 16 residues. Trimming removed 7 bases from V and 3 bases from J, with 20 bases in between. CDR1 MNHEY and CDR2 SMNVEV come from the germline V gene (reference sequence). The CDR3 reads CASTTGAGKGTDTQYF. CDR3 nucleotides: TGTGCCAGCACCACAGGTGCAGGGAAGGGGACAGATACGCAGTATTTT.

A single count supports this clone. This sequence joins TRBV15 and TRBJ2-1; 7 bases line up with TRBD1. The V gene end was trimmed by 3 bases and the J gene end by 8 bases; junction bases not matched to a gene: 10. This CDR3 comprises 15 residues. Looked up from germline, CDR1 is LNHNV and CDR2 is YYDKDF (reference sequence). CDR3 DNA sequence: TGTGCCACCAGCAGCCCCCGACAGGGTAGAGATGAGCAGTTCTTC. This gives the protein CATSSPRQGRDEQFF. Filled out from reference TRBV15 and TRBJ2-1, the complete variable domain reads DAMVIQNPRYQVTQFGKPVTLSCSQTLNHNVMYWYQQKSSQAPKLLFHYYDKDFNNEADTPDNFQSRRPNTSFCFLDIRSPGLGDTAMYLCATSSPRQGRDEQFFGPGTRLTVL.

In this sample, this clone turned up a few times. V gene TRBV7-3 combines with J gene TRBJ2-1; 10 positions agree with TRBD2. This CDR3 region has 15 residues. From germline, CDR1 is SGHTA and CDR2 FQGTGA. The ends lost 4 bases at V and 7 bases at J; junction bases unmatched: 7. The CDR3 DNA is TGTGCCAGCAGCTCCGGACTAGCGGCGTTTAATGAGCAGTTCTTC. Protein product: CASSSGLAAFNEQFF.

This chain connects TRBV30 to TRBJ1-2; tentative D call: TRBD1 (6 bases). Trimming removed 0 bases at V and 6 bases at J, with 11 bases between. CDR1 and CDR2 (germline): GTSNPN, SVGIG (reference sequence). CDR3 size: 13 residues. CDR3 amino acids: CAWSVYPGDGYTF. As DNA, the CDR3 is TGTGCCTGGAGTGTTTATCCAGGGGATGGCTACACCTTC.

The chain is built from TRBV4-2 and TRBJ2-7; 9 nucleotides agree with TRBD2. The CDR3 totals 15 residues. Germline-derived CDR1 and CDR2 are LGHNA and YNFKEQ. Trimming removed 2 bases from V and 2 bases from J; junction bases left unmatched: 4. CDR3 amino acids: CASSQSGTSPYEQYF. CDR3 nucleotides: TGTGCCAGCAGCCAATCGGGGACTAGCCCCTACGAGCAGTACTTC.

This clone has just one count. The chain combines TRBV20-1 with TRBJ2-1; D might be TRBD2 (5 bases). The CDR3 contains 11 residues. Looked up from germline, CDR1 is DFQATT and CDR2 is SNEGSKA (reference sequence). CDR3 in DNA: TGCAGCGCAGAGGGTTACAATGAGCAGTTCTTC. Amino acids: CSAEGYNEQFF.

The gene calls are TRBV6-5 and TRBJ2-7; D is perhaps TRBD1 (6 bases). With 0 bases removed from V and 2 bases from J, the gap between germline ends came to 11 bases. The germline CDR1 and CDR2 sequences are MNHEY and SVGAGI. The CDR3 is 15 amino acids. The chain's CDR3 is CASSYSAGDAYEQYF. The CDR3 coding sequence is TGTGCCAGCAGTTACTCGGCAGGGGACGCCTACGAGCAGTACTTC.

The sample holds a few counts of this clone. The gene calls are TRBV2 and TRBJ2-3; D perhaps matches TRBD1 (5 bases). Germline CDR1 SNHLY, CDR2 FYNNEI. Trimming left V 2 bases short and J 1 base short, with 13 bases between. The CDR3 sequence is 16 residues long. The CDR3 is CASSELILGGTDTQYF. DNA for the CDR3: TGTGCCAGCAGTGAATTGATTTTAGGGGGCACAGATACGCAGTATTTT.

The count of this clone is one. CDR3 sequence reads: CASSPGRGRGLTNEQFF. The CDR3 DNA reads TGTGCCAGCTCACCCGGTCGCGGGAGGGGACTCACAAATGAGCAGTTCTTC. The chain combines TRBV18 with TRBJ2-1; 9 bases line up with TRBD2. The CDR3 length is 17 residues. V lost 3 bases, J lost 7 bases, and 13 bases stayed unmatched. Germline V gene lookup returns CDR1 KGHSH and CDR2 LQKENI.

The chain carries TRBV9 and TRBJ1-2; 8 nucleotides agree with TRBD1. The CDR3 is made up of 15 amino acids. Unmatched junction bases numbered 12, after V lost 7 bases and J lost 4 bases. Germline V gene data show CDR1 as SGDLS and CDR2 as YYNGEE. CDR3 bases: TGTGCCAGCTCGGAGTCAGGGGGCGGCGGCTATGGCTACACCTTC. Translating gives CASSESGGGGYGYTF.

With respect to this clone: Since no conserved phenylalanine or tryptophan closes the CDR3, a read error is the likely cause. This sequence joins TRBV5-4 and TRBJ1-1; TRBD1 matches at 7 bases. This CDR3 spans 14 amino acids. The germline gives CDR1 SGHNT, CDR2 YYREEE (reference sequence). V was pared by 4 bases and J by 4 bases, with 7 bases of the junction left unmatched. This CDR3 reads CASSPATGTTEAFL. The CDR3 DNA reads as TGTGCCAGCAGCCCAGCGACAGGGACCACTGAAGCTTTCCTT.

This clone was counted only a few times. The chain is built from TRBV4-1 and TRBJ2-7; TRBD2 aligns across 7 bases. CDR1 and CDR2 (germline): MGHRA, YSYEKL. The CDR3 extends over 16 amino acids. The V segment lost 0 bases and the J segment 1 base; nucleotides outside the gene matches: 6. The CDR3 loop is CASSQDKTGGSYEQYF. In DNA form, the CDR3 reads TGCGCCAGCAGCCAAGATAAAACGGGAGGTTCCTACGAGCAGTACTTC.

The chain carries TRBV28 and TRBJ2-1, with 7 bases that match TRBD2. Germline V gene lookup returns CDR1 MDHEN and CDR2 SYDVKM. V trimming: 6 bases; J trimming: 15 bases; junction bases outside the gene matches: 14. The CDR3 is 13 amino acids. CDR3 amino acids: CASSRTGTTHLFF. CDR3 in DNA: TGTGCCAGCAGCCGGACCGGGACTACCCATCTGTTCTTC.

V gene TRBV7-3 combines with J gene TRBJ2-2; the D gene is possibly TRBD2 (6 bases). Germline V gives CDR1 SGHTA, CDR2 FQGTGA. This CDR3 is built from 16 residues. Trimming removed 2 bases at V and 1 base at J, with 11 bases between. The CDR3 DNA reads TGTGCCAGCAGCTTATCCTACGGGGGGAACACCGGGGAGCTGTTTTTT. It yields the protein CASSLSYGGNTGELFF. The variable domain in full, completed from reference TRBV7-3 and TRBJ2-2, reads GAGVSQTPSNKVTEKGKYVELRCDPISGHTALYWYRQSLGQGPEFLIYFQGTGAADDSGLPNDRFFAVRPEGSVSTLKIQRTERGDSAVYLCASSLSYGGNTGELFFGEGSRLTVL.

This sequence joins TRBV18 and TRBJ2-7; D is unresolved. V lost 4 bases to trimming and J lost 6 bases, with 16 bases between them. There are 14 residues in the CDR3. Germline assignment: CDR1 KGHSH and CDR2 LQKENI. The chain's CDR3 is CASSQAQAPGEQYF. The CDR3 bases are TGTGCCAGCTCACAAGCCCAGGCCCCTGGCGAGCAGTACTTC. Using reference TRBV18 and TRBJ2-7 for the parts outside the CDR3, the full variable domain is NAGVMQNPRHLVRRRGQEARLRCSPMKGHSHVYWYRQLPEEGLKFMVYLQKENIIDESGMPKERFSAEFPKEGPSILRIQQVVRGDSAAYFCASSQAQAPGEQYFGPGTRLTVT.

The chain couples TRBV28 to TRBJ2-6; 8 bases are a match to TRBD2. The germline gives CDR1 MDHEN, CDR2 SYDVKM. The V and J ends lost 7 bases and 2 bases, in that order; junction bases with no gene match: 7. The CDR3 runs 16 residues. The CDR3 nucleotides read TGTGCCAGCACCCCGGGGGGGAGCCCTGGGGCCAACGTCCTGACTTTC. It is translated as CASTPGGSPGANVLTF.

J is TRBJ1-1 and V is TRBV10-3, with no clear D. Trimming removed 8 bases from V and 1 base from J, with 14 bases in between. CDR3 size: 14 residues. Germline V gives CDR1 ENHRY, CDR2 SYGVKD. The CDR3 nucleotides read TGTGCCATCTCCCCCTCCGAGTGGAACACTGAAGCTTTCTTT. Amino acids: CAISPSEWNTEAFF.

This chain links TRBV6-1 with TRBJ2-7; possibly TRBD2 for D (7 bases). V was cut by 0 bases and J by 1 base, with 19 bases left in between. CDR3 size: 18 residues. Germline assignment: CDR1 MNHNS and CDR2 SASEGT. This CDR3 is CASSEARGLWGASYEQYF. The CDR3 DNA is TGTGCCAGCAGTGAAGCGCGGGGGTTGTGGGGGGCATCCTACGAGCAGTACTTC.

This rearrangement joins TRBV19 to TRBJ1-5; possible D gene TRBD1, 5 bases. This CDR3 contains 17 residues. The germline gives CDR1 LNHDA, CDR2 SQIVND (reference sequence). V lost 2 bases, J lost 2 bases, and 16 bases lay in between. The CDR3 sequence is CASSIFGGVTRNQPQHF. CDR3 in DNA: TGTGCCAGTAGTATATTCGGGGGGGTAACGCGCAATCAGCCCCAGCATTTT.

The CDR3 here is CASSFREAGINYNEQFF. CDR3 sequence (DNA): TGTGCCAGCAGTTTTAGGGAAGCGGGGATCAACTACAATGAGCAGTTCTTC. J is TRBJ2-1 and V is TRBV28, with 7 bases aligning to TRBD2. The CDR3 runs 17 residues. Germline loops: CDR1 MDHEN, CDR2 SYDVKM. J lost 3 bases, V lost 3 bases, and 11 bases had no gene match.

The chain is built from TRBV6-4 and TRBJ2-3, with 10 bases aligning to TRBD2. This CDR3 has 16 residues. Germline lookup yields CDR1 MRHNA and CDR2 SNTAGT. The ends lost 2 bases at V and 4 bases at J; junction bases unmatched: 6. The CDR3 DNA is TGTGCCAGCAGTGACCGGGCAGCGGGAGGGCCAGATACGCAGTATTTT. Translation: CASSDRAAGGPDTQYF.

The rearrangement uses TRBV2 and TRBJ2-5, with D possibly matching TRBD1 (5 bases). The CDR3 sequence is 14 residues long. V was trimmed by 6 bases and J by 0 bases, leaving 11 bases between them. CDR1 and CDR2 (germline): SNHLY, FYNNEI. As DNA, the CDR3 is TGTGCCAGCAGACTACGACAGAACCAAGAGACCCAGTACTTC. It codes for CASRLRQNQETQYF.

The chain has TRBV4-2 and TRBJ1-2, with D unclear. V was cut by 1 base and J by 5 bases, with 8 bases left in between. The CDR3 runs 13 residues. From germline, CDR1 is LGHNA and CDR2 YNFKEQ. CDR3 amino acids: CASSQGTLYGYTF. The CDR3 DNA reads TGTGCCAGCAGCCAAGGGACTTTATATGGCTACACCTTC.

For the CDR3, the DNA is TGTGCCAGCAGCCCCGGTGGACAGAACAATGAGCAGTTCTTC. Translation gives CASSPGGQNNEQFF. The J gene is TRBJ2-1, the V gene TRBV5-5; D may be TRBD1 (6 bases). The V and J ends lost 4 bases and 5 bases respectively, with 13 bases between them. This CDR3 is 14 amino acids long. Germline values: CDR1 SGHKS, CDR2 YYEKEE (reference sequence). Full variable domain (remainder filled in from reference TRBV5-5 and TRBJ2-1): DAGVTQSPTHLIKTRGQQVTLRCSPISGHKSVSWYQQVLGQGPQFIFQYYEKEERGRGNFPDRFSARQFPNYSSELNVNALLLGDSALYLCASSPGGQNNEQFFGPGTRLTVL.

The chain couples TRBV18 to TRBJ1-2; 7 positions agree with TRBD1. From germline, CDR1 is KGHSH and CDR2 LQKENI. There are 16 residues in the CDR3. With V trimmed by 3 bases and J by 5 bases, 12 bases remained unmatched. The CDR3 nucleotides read TGTGCCAGCTCACCTTACGAAACAGGGGCTCGGTATGGCTACACCTTC. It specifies CASSPYETGARYGYTF.

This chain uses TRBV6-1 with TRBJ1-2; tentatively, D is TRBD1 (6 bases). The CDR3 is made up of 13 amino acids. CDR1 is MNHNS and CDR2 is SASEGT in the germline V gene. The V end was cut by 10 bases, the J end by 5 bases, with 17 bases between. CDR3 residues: CATIFQGIYGYTF. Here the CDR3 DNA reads TGTGCCACAATCTTTCAGGGGATATATGGCTACACCTTC.

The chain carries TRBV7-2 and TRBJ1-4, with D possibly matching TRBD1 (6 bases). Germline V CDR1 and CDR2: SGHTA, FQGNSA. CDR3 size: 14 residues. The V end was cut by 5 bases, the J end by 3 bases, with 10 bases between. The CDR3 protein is CASSQRTANEKLFF. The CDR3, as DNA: TGTGCCAGCAGCCAACGGACAGCTAATGAAAAACTGTTTTTT.

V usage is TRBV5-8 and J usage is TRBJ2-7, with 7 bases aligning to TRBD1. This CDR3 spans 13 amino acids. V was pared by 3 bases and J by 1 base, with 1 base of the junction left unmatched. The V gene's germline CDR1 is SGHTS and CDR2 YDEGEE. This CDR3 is CASSSGQSYEQYF. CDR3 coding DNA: TGTGCCAGCAGCTCGGGACAGTCCTACGAGCAGTACTTC.

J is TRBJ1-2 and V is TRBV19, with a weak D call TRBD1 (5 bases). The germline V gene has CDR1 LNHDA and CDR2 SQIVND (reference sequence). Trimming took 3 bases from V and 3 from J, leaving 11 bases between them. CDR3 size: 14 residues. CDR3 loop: CASSMDQGYYGYTF. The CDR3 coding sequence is TGTGCCAGTAGTATGGACCAGGGTTACTATGGCTACACCTTC.

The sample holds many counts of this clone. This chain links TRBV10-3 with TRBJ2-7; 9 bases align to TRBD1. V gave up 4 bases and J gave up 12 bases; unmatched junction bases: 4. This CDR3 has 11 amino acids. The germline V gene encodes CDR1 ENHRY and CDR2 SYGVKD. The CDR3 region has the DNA TGTGCCATCAGTGGCGGACAGGGGTCGTACTTC. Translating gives CAISGGQGSYF.

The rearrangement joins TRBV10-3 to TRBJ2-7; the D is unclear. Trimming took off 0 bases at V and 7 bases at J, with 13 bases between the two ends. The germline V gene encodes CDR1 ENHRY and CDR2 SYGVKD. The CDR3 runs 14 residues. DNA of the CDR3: TGTGCCATCAGTGAGTCGTCGTTAGTCGTTGAGCAGTACTTC. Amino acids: CAISESSLVVEQYF.